This T cell receptor (beta chain) was recorded in a study of T cell responses to AZD1222 COVID-19 vaccine. In the study overall: Pooling of second doses given at about 4 or about 12 weeks was done.

Clones were sequenced by immunoSEQ multiplex PCR, and TCRdb holds only the in-frame ones, with some missing. Among roughly 120,000 clones listed, about 90% were seen once. Of note for this clone: What it recognizes is unknown.

CDR3 length: 13 amino acids. V was pared by 6 bases and J by 0 bases, with 8 bases between. The germline gives CDR1 SQVTM, CDR2 ANQGSEA. The study, taken as a whole, reports: Clonal diversity may have been underestimated, and the donors were mostly white British, with more females than males. When two AZD1222 doses had been given, Spike-specific TCR breadth and depth rose. Variant regions that are unmutated are reportedly the target of nearly half of spike-specific TCRs.

The chain has TRBV29-1 and TRBJ1-4; D remains unclear. This TCR was recovered from an adult in good health. Sequencing used peripheral blood, obtained on day 0 of AZD1222 vaccination. Here the CDR3 DNA reads TGCAGCGTACAGATTGCAACTAATGAAAAACTGTTTTTT. Translated, it gives CSVQIATNEKLFF.